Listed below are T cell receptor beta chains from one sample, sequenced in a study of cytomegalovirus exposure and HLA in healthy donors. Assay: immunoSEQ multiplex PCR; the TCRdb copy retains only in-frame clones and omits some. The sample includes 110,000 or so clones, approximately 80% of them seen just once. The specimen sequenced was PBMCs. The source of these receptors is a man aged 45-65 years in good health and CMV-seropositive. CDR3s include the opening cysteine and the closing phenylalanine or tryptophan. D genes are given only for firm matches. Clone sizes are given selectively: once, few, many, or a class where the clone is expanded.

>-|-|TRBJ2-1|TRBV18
TGTGCCAGCTCACCACGGACTAATGCTGAGCCCTACAATGAGCAGTTCTTC
CASSPRTNAEPYNEQFF
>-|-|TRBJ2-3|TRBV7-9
TGTGCCAGCAGCTTCGCCGGAGGGATTTATACGCAGTATTTT
CASSFAGGIYTQYF
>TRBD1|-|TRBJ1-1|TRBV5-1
TGCGCCAGCAGCACAACCGGGACAGAATCCACTGAAGCTTTCTTT
CASSTTGTESTEAFF
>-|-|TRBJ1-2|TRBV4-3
TGCGCCAGCAGCCAAGGAGGGTGGGGGGCTAACTATGGCTACACCTTC
CASSQGGWGANYGYTF
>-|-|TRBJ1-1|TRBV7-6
TGTGCCAGCAGCTTAGGGGGTGCCGGGGGGGCGCGCAGTAGGGACACTGAAGCTTTCTTT
CASSLGGAGGARSRDTEAFF
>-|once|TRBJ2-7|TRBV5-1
TGCGCCAGCAGGACAGAGTCCTACGAGCAGTACTTC
CASRTESYEQYF
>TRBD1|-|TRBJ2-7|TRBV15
TGTGCCACCAGCAGAGATGGGGGACAGGGGGGTCTCTACGAGCAGTACTTC
CATSRDGGQGGLYEQYF
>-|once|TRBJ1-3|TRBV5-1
TGCGCCAGCAGCCTGCGGACAGACAGCTCTGGAAACACCATATATTTT
CASSLRTDSSGNTIYF
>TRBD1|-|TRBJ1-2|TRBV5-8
TGTGCCAGCAGCTTGGGCCGGGACAGGTCTGGCTACACCTTC
CASSLGRDRSGYTF
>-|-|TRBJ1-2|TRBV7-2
TGTGCCAGCAGCTTAGTGGGGGGGGAGGGCTATGGCTACACCTTC
CASSLVGGEGYGYTF
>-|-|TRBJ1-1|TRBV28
TGTGCCAGCCTCCGGGTCGGGAACACTGAAGCTTTCTTT
CASLRVGNTEAFF
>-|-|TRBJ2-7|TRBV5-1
TGCGCCAGCAGCTCTAGGTCGAGGAACGAGCAGTACTTC
CASSSRSRNEQYF
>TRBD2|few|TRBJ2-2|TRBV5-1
TGCGCCAGCAGCCAAACGGCGGGAGGAGGCGGGGAGCTGTTTTTT
CASSQTAGGGGELFF
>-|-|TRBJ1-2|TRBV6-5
TGTGCCAGCAGTATTAAGGGGAAGGTGGACTATGGCTACACCTTC
CASSIKGKVDYGYTF
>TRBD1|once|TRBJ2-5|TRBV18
TGTGCCAGCTCACCAGTGCTAACAGGGGCAGAGCAGTACTTC
CASSPVLTGAEQYF
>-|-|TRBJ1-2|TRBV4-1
TGCGCCAGCAGCCAAGACCCCTCCGGGAACTATGGCTACACCTTC
CASSQDPSGNYGYTF
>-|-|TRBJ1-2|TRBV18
TGTGCCAGCTCACCGCCACAGGCAGGGACTGGCTATGGCTACACCTTC
CASSPPQAGTGYGYTF
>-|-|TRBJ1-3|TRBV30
TGTGCCTGGATTCCCACCCCCGGTGGAAACACCATATATTTT
CAWIPTPGGNTIYF
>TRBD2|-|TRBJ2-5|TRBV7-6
TGTGCCAGCAGCTTAATGACGGGGGGACAAGAGACCCAGTACTTC
CASSLMTGGQETQYF
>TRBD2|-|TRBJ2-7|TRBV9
TGTGCCAGCAACGGACTAGCGGGGGCCAGAAGCTACCATTACGAGCAGTACTTC
CASNGLAGARSYHYEQYF
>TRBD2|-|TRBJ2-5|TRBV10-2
TGCGCCACCGTACTAGCGGGGGGTGAGACCCAGTACTTC
CATVLAGGETQYF
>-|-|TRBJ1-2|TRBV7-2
TGTGCCAGCAGCCTATCTTCTTATGGCTACACCTTC
CASSLSSYGYTF
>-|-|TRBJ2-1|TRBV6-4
TGTGCCAGCAGGGGGGGAGAAGAGCAGTTCTTC
CASRGGEEQFF
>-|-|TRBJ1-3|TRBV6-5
TGTGCCAGCACCCGGGGGTGGGGAACTGGAAACACCATATATTTT
CASTRGWGTGNTIYF
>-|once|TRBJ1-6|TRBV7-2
TGTGCCAGCAGCTTAAGTGTCACCCGATTACTCTATAATTCACCCCTCCACTTT
CASSLSVTRLLYNSPLHF
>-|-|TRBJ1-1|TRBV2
TGTGCCGGGGCCGGACAAGGCACTGAAGCTTTCTTT
CAGAGQGTEAFF
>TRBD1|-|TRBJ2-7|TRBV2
TGTGCCAGCAGGAAACAGGGGGCGCGCGACGAGCAGTACTTC
CASRKQGARDEQYF
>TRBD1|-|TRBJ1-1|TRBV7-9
TGTGCCAGCAGCCCTGGGACAGCGAACACTGAAGCTTTCTTT
CASSPGTANTEAFF
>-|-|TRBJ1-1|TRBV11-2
TGTGCCAGCAGCTTAAGGGGGTCGACCTCCACTGAAGCTTTCTTT
CASSLRGSTSTEAFF
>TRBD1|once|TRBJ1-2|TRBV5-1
TGCGCCAGCAGCCCGGGACAGGGGTATGGCTACACCTTC
CASSPGQGYGYTF
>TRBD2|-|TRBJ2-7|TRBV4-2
TGTGCCAGCAGCCACCGAGCGGGAGGCTCCTACGAGCAGTACTTC
CASSHRAGGSYEQYF
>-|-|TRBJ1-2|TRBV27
TGTGCCAGCAGTCGCCAAGGGGTCTATGGCTACACCTTC
CASSRQGVYGYTF
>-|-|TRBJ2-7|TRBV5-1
TGCGCCAGCAGCTTGCGGTCCGACAGGTTGAGTCAGGAGCAGTACTTC
CASSLRSDRLSQEQYF
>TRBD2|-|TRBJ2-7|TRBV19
TGTGCCAGTAGCCCTTGGGTAGCGGGGGCCAAATACGAGCAGTACTTC
CASSPWVAGAKYEQYF
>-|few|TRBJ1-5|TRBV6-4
TGTGCCAGCAGTGACCGGGCCAGGGGTTTTAGCAATCAGCCCCAGCATTTT
CASSDRARGFSNQPQHF
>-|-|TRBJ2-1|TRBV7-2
TGTGCCAGCAGCCCAGTGATAAGCTCCTACAATGAGCAGTTCTTC
CASSPVISSYNEQFF
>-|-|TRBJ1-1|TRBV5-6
TGTGCCAGCAGTACTGCAGGGGTTCCCACTGAAGCTTTCTTT
CASSTAGVPTEAFF
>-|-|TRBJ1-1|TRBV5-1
TGCGCCAGCAGCTTGGGACAGACACCCATGAACACTGAAGCTTTCTTT
CASSLGQTPMNTEAFF
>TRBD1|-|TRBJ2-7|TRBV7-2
TGTGCCAGCAGCTCGGACAGGAACTACGAGCAGTACTTC
CASSSDRNYEQYF
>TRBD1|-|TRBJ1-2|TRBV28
TGTGCCAGCAGCCCCGACAGGGGCGGCTACACCTTC
CASSPDRGGYTF